These 4 T cell receptor beta chains were sequenced from one sample in a study of T-cell memory formation after mild COVID-19 (dated by TCRdb to the early 2020s). Library prep was done by 5' RACE. Sequencing was carried out with an Illumina NovaSeq 6000. Starting from the raw public reads, TCRdb applied fastp trimming at Q25, assembled clones with MiXCR and retained in-frame beta chains. Each record represents a unique CDR3 protein, reported with the most common genes and DNA among its rows. This sample holds roughly 42,000 distinct CDR3 sequences; 7.3% were observed only once. About 1.4% of the sample is taken by the ten largest. Sequencing input: PBMCs or a T cell subset sorted from them (not recorded which). Receptors were obtained from a man aged 18 to 29 who had mild COVID-19 (a few samples of this study predate the infection). The sample titles of this study are shuffled in the database, so cell type and time point are left out; the donor was told from shared clones.

The chain couples TRBV6-2 or TRBV6-3 to TRBJ2-1; D is unresolved. The V gene lost 5 bases and the J gene lost 0 bases, with 14 bases spanning the gap. The CDR3 is 16 amino acids. The germline gives CDR1 MNHEY, CDR2 SVGEGT. This CDR3 reads CASSLHSRSSYNEQFF. The CDR3 nucleotides read TGTGCCAGCAGTCTCCACAGCCGGAGCTCCTACAATGAGCAGTTCTTC.

V usage is TRBV18 and J usage is TRBJ2-1; 14 nucleotides align to TRBD2. J gave up 6 bases and V 1 base, and 5 bases lay outside the gene matches. The CDR3 totals 17 residues. From germline, CDR1 is KGHSH and CDR2 LQKENI. CDR3 DNA: TGTGCCAGCTCACCACGACTAGCGGGGGGGTTCAGCAATGAGCAGTTCTTC. Translated: CASSPRLAGGFSNEQFF.

The V gene is TRBV11-2, the J gene TRBJ1-1; no definite D call. This CDR3 has 13 residues. CDR1 SGHAT and CDR2 FQNNGV come from the germline V gene. Trimming removed 3 bases from V and 3 bases from J, with 8 bases in between. The CDR3 DNA sequence: TGTGCCAGCAGCTTGGCGGGTTACACTGAAGCTTTCTTT. It specifies CASSLAGYTEAFF.

This chain uses TRBV25-1 with TRBJ1-2, with TRBD1 matching 7 bases. The CDR3 is 12 residues long. V shed 8 bases and J 5 bases; nucleotides not matched to a gene: 5. Germline CDR1 and CDR2: MGHDK and SYGVNS. The CDR3: CASVDRAYGYTF. CDR3 coding DNA: TGTGCCAGCGTCGACAGGGCGTATGGCTACACCTTC.